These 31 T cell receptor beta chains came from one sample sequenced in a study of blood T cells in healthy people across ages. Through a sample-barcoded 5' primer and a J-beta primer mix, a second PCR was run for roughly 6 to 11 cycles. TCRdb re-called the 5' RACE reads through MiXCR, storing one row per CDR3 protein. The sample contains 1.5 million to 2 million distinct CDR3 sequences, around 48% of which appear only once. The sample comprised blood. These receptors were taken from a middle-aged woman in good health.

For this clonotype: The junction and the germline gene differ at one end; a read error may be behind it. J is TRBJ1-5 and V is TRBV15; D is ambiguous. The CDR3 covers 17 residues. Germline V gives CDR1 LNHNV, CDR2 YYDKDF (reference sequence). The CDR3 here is CATGRDEAGSNNQPQHF. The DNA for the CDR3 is TGTGCCACCGGCAGAGATGAGGCGGGTAGTAACAATCAGCCCCAGCATTTT.

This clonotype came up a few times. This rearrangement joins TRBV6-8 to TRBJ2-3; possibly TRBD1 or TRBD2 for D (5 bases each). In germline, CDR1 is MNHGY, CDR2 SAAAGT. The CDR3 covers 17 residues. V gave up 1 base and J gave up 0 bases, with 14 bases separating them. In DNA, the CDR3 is TGTGCCAGCAGTTACTGGGGACGGCTCGCTAGCACAGATACGCAGTATTTT. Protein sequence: CASSYWGRLASTDTQYF.

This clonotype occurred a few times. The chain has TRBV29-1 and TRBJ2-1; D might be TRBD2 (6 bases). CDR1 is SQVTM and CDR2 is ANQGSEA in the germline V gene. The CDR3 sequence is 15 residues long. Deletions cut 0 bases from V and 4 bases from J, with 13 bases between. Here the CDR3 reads CSVEDPLGRYNEQFF. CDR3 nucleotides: TGCAGCGTTGAAGACCCTTTGGGGAGGTACAATGAGCAGTTCTTC.

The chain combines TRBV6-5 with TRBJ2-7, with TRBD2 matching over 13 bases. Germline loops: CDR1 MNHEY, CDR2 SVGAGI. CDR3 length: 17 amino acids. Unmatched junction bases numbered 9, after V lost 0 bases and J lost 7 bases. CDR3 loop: CASSYSTPTSGGFEQYF. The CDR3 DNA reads TGTGCCAGCAGTTACTCGACCCCGACTAGCGGGGGGTTTGAGCAGTACTTC.

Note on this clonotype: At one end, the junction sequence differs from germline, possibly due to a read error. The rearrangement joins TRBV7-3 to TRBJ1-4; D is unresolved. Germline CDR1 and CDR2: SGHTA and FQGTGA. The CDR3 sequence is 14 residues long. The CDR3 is CATSPTLNGEKLFF. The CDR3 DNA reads TGTGCCACCAGCCCGACCCTCAACGGTGAAAAACTGTTTTTT. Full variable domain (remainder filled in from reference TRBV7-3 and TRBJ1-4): GAGVSQTPSNKVTEKGKYVELRCDPISGHTALYWYRQSLGQGPEFLIYFQGTGAADDSGLPNDRFFAVRPEGSVSTLKIQRTERGDSAVYLCATSPTLNGEKLFFGSGTQLSVL.

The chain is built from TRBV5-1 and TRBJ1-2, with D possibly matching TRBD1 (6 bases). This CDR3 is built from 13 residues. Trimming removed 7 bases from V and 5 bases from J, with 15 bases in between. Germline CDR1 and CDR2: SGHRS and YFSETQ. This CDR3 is CASGSQGIYGYTF. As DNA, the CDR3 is TGCGCCAGCGGCTCACAGGGTATTTATGGCTACACCTTC.

CDR3 sequence (DNA): TGCAGTGCCCCCCGTAGGCAAAGCACAGATACGCAGTATTTT. Protein: CSAPRRQSTDTQYF. This rearrangement joins TRBV20-1 to TRBJ2-3; D gene uncertain. The CDR3 consists of 14 residues. V lost 6 bases and J lost 0, with 13 bases in between. The germline CDR1 and CDR2 sequences are DFQATT and SNEGSKA (reference sequence).

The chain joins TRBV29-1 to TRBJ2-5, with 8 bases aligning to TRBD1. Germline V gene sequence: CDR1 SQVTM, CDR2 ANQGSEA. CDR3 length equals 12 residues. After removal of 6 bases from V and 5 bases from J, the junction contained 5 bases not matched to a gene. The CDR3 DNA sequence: TGCAGCGTCCGGACAGGGAGGGAGACCCAGTACTTC. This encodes CSVRTGRETQYF. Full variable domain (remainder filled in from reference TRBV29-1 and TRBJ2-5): SAVISQKPSRDICQRGTSLTIQCQVDSQVTMMFWYRQQPGQSLTLIATANQGSEATYESGFVIDKFPISRPNLTFSTLTVSNMSPEDSSIYLCSVRTGRETQYFGPGTRLLVL.

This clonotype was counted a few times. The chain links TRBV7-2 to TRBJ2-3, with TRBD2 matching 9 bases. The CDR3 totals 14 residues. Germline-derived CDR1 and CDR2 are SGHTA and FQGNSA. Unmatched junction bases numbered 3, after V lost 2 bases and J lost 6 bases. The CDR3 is CASSLSGGWDTQYF. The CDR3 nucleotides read TGTGCCAGCAGCTTAAGCGGGGGGTGGGATACGCAGTATTTT.

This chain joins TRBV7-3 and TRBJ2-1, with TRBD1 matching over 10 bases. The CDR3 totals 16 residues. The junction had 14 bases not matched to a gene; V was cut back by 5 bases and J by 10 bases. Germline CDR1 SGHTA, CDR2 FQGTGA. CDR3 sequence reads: CASSTSGTGVQAEQFF. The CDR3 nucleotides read TGTGCCAGCAGCACCTCCGGGACAGGGGTTCAGGCAGAGCAGTTCTTC.

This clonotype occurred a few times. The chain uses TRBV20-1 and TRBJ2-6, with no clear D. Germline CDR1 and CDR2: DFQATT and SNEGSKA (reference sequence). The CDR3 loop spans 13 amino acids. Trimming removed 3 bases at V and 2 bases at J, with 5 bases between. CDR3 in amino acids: CSARRTGANVLTF. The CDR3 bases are TGCAGTGCTAGGAGGACTGGGGCCAACGTCCTGACTTTC.

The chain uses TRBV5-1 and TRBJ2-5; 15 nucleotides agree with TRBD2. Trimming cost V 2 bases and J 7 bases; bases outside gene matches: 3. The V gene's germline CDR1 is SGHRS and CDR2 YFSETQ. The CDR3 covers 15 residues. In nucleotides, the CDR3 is TGCGCCAGCAGCTTACGGGGACTAGCGGGAGGGACCCAGTACTTC. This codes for CASSLRGLAGGTQYF.

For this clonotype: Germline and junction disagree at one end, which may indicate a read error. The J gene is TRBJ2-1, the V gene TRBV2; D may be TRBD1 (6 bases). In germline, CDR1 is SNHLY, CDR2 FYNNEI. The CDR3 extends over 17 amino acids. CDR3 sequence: CASLPSEWGPVMDEQFF. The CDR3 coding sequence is TGCGCCAGCCTACCATCCGAGTGGGGGCCCGTCATGGATGAGCAGTTCTTC.

The CDR3 sequence: CASSTRTGSYTQYF. The CDR3 coding sequence is TGCGCCAGCAGCACTCGGACAGGGTCCTATACGCAGTATTTT. The gene calls are TRBV5-1 and TRBJ2-3, with TRBD1 identical over 8 bases. This CDR3 comprises 14 residues. Germline CDR1 SGHRS, CDR2 YFSETQ. With V trimmed by 4 bases and J by 7 bases, 8 bases remained unmatched. Variable domain in full (rest from reference TRBV5-1 and TRBJ2-3): KAGVTQTPRYLIKTRGQQVTLSCSPISGHRSVSWYQQTPGQGLQFLFEYFSETQRNKGNFPGRFSGRQFSNSRSEMNVSTLELGDSALYLCASSTRTGSYTQYFGPGTRLTVL.

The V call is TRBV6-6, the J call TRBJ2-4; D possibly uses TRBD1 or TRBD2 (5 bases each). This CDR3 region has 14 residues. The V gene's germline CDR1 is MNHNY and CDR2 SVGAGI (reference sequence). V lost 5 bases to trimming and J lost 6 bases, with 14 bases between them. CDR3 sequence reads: CASSGASKGNIQYF. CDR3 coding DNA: TGTGCCAGCAGTGGGGCTAGCAAAGGAAACATTCAGTACTTC.

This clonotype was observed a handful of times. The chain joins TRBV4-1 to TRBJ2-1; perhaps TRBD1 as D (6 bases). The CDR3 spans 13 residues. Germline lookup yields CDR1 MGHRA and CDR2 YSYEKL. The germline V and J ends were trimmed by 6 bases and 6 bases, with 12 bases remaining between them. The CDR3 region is CASRGAPSNEQFF. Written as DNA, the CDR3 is TGCGCCAGCAGGGGGGCCCCGTCCAATGAGCAGTTCTTC.

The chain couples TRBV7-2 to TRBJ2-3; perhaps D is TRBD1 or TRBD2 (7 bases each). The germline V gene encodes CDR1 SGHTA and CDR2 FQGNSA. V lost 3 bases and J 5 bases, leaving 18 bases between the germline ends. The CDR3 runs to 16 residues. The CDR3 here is CASSLTGTTDRDTQYF. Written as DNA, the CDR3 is TGTGCCAGCAGCTTGACAGGGACTACCGACAGAGATACGCAGTATTTT.

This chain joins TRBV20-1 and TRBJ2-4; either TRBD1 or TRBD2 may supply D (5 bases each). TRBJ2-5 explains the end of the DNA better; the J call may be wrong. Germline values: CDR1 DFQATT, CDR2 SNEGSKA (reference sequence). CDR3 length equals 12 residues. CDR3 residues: CSADGGQETQYF. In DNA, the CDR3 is TGCAGCGCCGATGGGGGACAAGAGACCCAGTACTTC.

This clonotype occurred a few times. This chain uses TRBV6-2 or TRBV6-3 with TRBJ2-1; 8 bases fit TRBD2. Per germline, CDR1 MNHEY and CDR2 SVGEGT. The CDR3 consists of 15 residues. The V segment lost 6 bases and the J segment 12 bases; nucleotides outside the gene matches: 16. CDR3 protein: CASSRPGGGLSSQFF. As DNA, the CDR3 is TGTGCCAGCAGCCGCCCGGGGGGGGGCCTTTCTTCGCAGTTCTTC.

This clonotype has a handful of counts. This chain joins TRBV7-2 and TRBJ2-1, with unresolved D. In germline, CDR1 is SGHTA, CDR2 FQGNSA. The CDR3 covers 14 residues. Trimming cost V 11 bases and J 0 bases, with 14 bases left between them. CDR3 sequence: CASNPQSSYNEQFF. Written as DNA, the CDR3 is TGTGCCTCCAATCCGCAGAGCTCCTACAATGAGCAGTTCTTC.

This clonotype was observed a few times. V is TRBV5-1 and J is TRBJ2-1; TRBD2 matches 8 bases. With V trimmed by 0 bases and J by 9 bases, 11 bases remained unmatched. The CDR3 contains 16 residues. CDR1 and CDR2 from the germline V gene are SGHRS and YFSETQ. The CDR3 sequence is CASSLGAGALLVEQFF. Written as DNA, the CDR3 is TGCGCCAGCAGCTTGGGAGCGGGGGCCCTTTTAGTTGAGCAGTTCTTC. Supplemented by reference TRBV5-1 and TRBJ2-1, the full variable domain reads KAGVTQTPRYLIKTRGQQVTLSCSPISGHRSVSWYQQTPGQGLQFLFEYFSETQRNKGNFPGRFSGRQFSNSRSEMNVSTLELGDSALYLCASSLGAGALLVEQFFGPGTRLTVL.

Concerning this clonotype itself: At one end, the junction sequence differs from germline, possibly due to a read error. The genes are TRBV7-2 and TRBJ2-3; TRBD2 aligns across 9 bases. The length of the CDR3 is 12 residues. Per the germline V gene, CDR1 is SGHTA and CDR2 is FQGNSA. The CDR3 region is CGSGGYTDTQYF. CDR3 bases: TGTGGCAGCGGGGGGTACACAGATACGCAGTATTTT. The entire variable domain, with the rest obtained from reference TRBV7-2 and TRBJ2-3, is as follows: GAGVSQSPSNKVTEKGKDVELRCDPISGHTALYWYRQSLGQGLEFLIYFQGNSAPDKSGLPSDRFSAERTGGSVSTLTIQRTQQEDSAVYLCGSGGYTDTQYFGPGTRLTVL.

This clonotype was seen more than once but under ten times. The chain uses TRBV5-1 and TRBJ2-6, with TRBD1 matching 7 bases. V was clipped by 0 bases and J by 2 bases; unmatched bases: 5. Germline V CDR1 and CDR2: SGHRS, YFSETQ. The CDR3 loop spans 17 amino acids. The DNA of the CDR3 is TGCGCCAGCAGCTTGGAGGGCAGGGGGACTGGGGCCAACGTCCTGACTTTC. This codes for CASSLEGRGTGANVLTF.

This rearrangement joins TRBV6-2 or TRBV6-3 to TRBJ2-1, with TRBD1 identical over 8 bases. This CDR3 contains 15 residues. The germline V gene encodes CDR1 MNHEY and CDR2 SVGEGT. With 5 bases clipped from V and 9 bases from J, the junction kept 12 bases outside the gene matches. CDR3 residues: CASSRGTKTGAEQFF. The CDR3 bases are TGTGCCAGCAGTCGCGGAACGAAGACAGGGGCTGAGCAGTTCTTC.

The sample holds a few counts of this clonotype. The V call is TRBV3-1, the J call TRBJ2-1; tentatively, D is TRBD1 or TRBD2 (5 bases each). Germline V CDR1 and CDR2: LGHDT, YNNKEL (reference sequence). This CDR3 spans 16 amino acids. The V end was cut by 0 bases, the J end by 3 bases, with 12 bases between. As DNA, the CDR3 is TGTGCCAGCAGCCAAGAGGGACCCATATACTACAATGAGCAGTTCTTC. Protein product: CASSQEGPIYYNEQFF.

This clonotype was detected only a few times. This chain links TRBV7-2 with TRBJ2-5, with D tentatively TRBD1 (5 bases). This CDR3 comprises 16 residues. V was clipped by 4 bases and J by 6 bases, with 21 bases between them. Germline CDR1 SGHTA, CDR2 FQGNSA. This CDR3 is CASSSEVWTFQQTQYF. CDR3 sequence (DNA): TGTGCCAGCAGCTCGGAAGTTTGGACATTTCAGCAGACCCAGTACTTC.

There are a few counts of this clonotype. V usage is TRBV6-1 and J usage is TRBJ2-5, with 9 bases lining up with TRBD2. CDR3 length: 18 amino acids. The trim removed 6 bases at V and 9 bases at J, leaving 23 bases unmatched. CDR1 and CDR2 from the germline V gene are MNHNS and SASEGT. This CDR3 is CASSLRGAGGPLFISQYF. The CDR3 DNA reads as TGTGCCAGCAGCCTCCGGGGGGCGGGGGGGCCATTATTCATCTCCCAGTACTTC.

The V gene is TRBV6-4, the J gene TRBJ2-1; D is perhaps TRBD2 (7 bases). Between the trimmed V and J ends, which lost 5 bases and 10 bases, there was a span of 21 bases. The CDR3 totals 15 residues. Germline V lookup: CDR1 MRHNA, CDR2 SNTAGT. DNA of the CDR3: TGTGCCAGCAGTAGAGAAGGGGGGGGTCATGACGAGCAGTTCTTC. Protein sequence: CASSREGGGHDEQFF.

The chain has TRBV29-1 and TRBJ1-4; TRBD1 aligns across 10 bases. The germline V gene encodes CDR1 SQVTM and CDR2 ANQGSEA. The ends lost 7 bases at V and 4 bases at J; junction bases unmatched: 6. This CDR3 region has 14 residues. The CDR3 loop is CSGGQGGFNEKLFF. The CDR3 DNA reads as TGCAGCGGCGGACAGGGGGGGTTTAATGAAAAACTGTTTTTT.

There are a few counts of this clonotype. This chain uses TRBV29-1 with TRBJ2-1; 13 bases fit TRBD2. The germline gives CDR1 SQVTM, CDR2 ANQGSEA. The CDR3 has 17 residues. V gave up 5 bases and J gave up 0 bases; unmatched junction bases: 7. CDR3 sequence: CSVPGLAGQSSYNEQFF. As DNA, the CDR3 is TGCAGCGTTCCGGGACTAGCGGGGCAGAGCTCCTACAATGAGCAGTTCTTC.

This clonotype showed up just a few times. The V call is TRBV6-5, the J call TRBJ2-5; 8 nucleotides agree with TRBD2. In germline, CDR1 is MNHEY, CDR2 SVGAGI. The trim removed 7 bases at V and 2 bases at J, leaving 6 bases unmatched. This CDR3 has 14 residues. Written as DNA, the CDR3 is TGTGCCAGCAAAACTAGCGGAGTTCAAGAGACCCAGTACTTC. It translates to CASKTSGVQETQYF.